This T cell receptor (beta chain) stems from a study of blood T cells in healthy people across ages. Overall study results and limits: Versus aged donors, long-lived donors had higher diversity and more naive CD4+ cells.

As concerns this clonotype: Antigen specificity is unknown.

A second PCR of about 6 to 11 cycles used a sample-barcoded 5' primer and a J-beta primer mix. TCRdb recomputed calls from the 5' RACE reads with MiXCR, one row per CDR3 protein. The sample has hundreds of thousands of distinct CDR3 sequences; over 20% are singletons. The CDR3 has 15 residues. The ends lost 3 bases at V and 2 bases at J; junction bases unmatched: 6. Germline V gene lookup returns CDR1 DFQATT and CDR2 SNEGSKA (reference sequence). The chain has TRBV20-1 and TRBJ2-5, with 10 bases matching TRBD1. This sequence was found in a man aged 65-85 years in good health. Sequencing was done on a sample of blood. In DNA form, the CDR3 reads TGCAGTGCTAGCGGGACAGGGGATATGCAAGAGACCCAGTACTTC. It is translated as CSASGTGDMQETQYF.